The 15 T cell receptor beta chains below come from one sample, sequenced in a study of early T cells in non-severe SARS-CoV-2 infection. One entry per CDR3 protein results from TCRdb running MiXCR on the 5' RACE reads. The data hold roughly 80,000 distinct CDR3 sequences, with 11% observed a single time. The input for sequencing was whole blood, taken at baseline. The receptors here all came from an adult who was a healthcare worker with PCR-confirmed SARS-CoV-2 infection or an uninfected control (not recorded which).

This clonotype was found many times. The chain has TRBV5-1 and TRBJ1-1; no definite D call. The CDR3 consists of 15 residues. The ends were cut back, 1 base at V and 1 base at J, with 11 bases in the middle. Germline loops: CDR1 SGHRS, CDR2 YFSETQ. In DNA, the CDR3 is TGCGCCAGCAGCTTGTTTCGGGATTCGAACACTGAAGCTTTCTTT. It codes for CASSLFRDSNTEAFF. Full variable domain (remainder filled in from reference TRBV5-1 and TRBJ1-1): KAGVTQTPRYLIKTRGQQVTLSCSPISGHRSVSWYQQTPGQGLQFLFEYFSETQRNKGNFPGRFSGRQFSNSRSEMNVSTLELGDSALYLCASSLFRDSNTEAFFGQGTRLTVV.

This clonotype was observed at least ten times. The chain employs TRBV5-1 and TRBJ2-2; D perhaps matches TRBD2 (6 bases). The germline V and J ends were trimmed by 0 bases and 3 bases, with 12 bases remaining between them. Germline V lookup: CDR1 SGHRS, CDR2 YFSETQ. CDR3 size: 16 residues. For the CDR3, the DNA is TGCGCCAGCAGCTTGGAGGCCCCGGGGGACACCGGGGAGCTGTTTTTT. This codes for CASSLEAPGDTGELFF. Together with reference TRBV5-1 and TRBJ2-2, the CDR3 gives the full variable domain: KAGVTQTPRYLIKTRGQQVTLSCSPISGHRSVSWYQQTPGQGLQFLFEYFSETQRNKGNFPGRFSGRQFSNSRSEMNVSTLELGDSALYLCASSLEAPGDTGELFFGEGSRLTVL.

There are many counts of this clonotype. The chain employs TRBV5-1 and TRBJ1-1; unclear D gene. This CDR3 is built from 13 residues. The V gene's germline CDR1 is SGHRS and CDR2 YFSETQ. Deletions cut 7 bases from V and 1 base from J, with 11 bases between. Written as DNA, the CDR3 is TGCGCCAGCGGCAACCCCGGGAACACTGAAGCTTTCTTT. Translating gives CASGNPGNTEAFF.

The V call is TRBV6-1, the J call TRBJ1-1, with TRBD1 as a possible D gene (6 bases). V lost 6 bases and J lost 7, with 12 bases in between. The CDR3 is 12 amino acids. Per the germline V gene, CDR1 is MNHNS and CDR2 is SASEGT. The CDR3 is CASSWTDLEAFF. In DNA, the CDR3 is TGTGCCAGCAGCTGGACAGACCTTGAAGCTTTCTTT.

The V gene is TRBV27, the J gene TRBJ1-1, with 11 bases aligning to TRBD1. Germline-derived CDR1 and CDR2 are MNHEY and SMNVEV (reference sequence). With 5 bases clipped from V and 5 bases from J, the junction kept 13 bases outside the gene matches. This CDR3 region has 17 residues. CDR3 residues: CASSPRTGGTSRTEAFF. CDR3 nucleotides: TGTGCCAGCAGTCCCCGGACAGGGGGCACGAGTAGGACTGAAGCTTTCTTT.

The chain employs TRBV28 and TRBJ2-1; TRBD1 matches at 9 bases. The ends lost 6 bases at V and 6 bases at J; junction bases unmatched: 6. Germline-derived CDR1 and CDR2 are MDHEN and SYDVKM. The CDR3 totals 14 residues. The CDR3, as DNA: TGTGCCAGCAGGGGACACAGGGGGCTCAATGAGCAGTTCTTC. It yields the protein CASRGHRGLNEQFF.

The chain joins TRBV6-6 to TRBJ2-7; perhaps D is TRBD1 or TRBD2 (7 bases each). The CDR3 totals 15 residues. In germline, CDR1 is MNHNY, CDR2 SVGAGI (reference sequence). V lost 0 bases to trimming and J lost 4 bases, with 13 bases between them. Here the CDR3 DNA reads TGTGCCAGCAGTTACTCAGGGCAGGGGGGGTACGAGCAGTACTTC. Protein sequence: CASSYSGQGGYEQYF.

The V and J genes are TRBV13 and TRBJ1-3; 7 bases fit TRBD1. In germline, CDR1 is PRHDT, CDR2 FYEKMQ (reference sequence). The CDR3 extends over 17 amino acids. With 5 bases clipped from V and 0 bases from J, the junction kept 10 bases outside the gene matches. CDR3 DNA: TGTGCCAGCAGCCCAGGAGGACAGGCCTACTCTGGAAACACCATATATTTT. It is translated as CASSPGGQAYSGNTIYF.

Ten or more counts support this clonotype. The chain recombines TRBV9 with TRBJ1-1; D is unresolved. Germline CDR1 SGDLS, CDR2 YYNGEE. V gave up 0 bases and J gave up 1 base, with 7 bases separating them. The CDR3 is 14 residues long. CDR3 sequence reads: CASSVGAENTEAFF. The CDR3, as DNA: TGTGCCAGCAGCGTAGGTGCGGAGAACACTGAAGCTTTCTTT.

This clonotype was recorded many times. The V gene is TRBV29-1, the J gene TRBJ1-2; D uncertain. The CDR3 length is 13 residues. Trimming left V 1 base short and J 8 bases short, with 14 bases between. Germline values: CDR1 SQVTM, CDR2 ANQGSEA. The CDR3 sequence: CSVEVFALGGYTF. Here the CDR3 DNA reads TGCAGCGTTGAAGTTTTTGCCCTCGGGGGCTACACCTTC.

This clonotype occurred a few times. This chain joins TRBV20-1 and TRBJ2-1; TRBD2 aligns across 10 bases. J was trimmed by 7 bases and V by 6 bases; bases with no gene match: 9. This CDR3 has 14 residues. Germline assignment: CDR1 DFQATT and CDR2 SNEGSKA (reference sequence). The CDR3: CSASLAGVGNEQFF. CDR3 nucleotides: TGCAGTGCGTCCCTAGCGGGGGTTGGGAATGAGCAGTTCTTC.

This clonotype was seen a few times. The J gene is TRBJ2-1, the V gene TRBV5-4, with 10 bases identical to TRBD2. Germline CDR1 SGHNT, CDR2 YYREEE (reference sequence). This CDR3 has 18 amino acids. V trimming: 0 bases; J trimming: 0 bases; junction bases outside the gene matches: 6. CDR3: CASSLDGPSGGSYNEQFF. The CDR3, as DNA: TGTGCCAGCAGCTTGGACGGGCCTAGCGGGGGCTCCTACAATGAGCAGTTCTTC. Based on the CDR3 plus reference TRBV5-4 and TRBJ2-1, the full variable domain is ETGVTQSPTHLIKTRGQQVTLRCSSQSGHNTVSWYQQALGQGPQFIFQYYREEENGRGNFPPRFSGLQFPNYSSELNVNALELDDSALYLCASSLDGPSGGSYNEQFFGPGTRLTVL.

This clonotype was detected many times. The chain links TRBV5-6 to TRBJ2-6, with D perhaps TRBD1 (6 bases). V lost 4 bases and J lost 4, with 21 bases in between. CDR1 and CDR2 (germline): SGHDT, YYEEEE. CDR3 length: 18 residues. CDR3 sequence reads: CASSRYDRLAKGANVLTF. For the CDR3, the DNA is TGTGCCAGCAGCCGCTACGACAGGCTAGCCAAGGGGGCCAACGTCCTGACTTTC.

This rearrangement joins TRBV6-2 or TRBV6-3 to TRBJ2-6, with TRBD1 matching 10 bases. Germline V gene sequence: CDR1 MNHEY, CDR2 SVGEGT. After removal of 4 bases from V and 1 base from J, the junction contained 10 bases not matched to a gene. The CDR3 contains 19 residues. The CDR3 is CASSSRTGGFDSGANVLTF. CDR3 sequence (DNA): TGTGCCAGCAGTTCCCGGACAGGGGGTTTTGATTCTGGGGCCAACGTCCTGACTTTC.

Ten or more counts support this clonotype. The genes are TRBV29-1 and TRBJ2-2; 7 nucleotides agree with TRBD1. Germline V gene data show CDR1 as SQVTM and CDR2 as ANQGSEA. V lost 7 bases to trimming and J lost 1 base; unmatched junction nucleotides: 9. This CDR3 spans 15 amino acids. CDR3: CSAHTGTVNTGELFF. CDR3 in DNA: TGCAGCGCCCACACCGGGACAGTGAACACCGGGGAGCTGTTTTTT.